This entry is about one TCR beta chain. The data originate from a study of response to subunit inactivated influenza vaccine. The V end was cut by 7 bases, the J end by 8 bases, with 15 bases between. This CDR3 spans 14 amino acids. TCRdb itself ran the RT-PCR reads through MiXCR, one entry per CDR3 protein. The sample holds fewer than 750,000 distinct CDR3 sequences, 13% to 15% seen once. The receptor's source is a man between 45 and 60 years old who received an inactivated influenza vaccine. Sequenced here: PBMCs from blood, sampled 11 to 12 days after vaccination. V usage is TRBV12-3 or TRBV12-4 and J usage is TRBJ1-6, with D maybe TRBD1 (6 bases). The CDR3 sequence is CASTSQGPYSPLHF. Written as DNA, the CDR3 is TGTGCCAGCACCTCACAGGGACCCTATTCACCCCTCCACTTT.